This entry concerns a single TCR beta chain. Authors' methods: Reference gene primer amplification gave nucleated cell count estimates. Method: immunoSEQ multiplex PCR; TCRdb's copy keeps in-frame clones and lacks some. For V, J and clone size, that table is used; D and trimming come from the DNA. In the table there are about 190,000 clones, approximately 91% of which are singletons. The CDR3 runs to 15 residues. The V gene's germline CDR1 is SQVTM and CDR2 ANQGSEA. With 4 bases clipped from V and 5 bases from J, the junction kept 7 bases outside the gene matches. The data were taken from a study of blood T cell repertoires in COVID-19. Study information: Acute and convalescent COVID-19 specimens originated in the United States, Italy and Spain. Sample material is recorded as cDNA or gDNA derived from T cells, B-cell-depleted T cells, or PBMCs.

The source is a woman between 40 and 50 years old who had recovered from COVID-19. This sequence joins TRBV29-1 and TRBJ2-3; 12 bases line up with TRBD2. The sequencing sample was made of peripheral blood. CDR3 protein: CSVVLAGGSRDTQYF. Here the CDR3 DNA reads TGCAGCGTTGTGCTAGCGGGAGGGAGTCGAGATACGCAGTATTTT.